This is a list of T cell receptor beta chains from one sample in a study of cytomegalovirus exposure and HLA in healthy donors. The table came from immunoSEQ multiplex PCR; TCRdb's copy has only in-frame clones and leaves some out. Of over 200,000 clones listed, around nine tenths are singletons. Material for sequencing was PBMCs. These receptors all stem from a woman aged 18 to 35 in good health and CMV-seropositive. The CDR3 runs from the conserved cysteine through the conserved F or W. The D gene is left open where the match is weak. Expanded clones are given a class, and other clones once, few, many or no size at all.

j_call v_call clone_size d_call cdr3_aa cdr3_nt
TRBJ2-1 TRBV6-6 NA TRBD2 CASRTTSGVNEQFF TGTGCCAGCAGGACAACTAGCGGGGTTAATGAGCAGTTCTTC
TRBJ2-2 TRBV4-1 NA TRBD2 CASSQAPGLAGGTGELFF TGCGCCAGCAGCCAAGCACCGGGACTAGCGGGGGGCACCGGGGAGCTGTTTTTT
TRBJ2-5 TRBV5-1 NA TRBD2 CASSWGTSGLQETQYF TGCGCCAGCAGCTGGGGGACTAGCGGCTTACAAGAGACCCAGTACTTC
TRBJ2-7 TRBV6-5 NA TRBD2 CASSYLREPYEQYF TGTGCCAGCAGTTACTTGCGGGAGCCCTACGAGCAGTACTTC
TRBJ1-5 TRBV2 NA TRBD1 CASTRDRGLGQPQHF TGTGCCAGCACCAGGGACAGGGGCCTGGGTCAGCCCCAGCATTTT
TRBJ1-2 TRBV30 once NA CAWNRQAPYGYTF TGTGCCTGGAATAGGCAGGCCCCGTATGGCTACACCTTC
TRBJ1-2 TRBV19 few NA CASSFQEAYGYTF TGTGCCAGTAGCTTTCAGGAAGCCTATGGCTACACCTTC
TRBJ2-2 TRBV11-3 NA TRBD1 CASSGRQGDTGELFF TGTGCCAGCAGCGGACGACAGGGAGACACCGGGGAGCTGTTTTTT
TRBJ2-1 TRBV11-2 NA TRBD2 CASSLDLTSGTGEQFF TGTGCCAGCAGCTTAGATCTAACTAGCGGGACCGGTGAGCAGTTCTTC
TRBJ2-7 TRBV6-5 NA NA CASSYFGHPPHF TGTGCCAGCAGTTATTTTGGGCATCCCCCCCACTTC
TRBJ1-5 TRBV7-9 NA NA CASSLASGVNQPQHF TGTGCCAGCAGCTTAGCGTCAGGGGTCAATCAGCCCCAGCATTTT
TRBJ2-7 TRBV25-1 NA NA CASSPEVIHEQYF TGTGCCAGCAGTCCGGAGGTCATCCACGAGCAGTACTTC
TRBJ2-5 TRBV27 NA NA CASSPLRDTKETQYF TGTGCCAGCAGTCCCCTCCGGGACACTAAAGAGACCCAGTACTTC
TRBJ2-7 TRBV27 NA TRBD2 CASSKTSPTPYEQYF TGTGCCAGCAGCAAGACTAGCCCGACCCCCTACGAGCAGTACTTC
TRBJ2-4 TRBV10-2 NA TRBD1 CASSETGTGGTMGIQYF TGCGCCAGCAGTGAAACCGGGACAGGGGGGACCATGGGCATTCAGTACTTC
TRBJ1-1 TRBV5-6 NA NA CASSLGILGTPNTEAFF TGTGCCAGCAGCTTGGGAATCTTGGGGACACCGAACACTGAAGCTTTCTTT
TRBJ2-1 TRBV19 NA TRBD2 CASRSGREANEQFF TGTGCCAGTAGAAGCGGGAGGGAGGCCAATGAGCAGTTCTTC
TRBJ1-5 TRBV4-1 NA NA CASSQVAQGRGQPQHF TGCGCCAGCAGCCAAGTGGCTCAGGGAAGAGGTCAGCCCCAGCATTTT
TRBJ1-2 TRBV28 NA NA CASSLNTSKGVWGYTF TGTGCCAGCAGTTTAAACACCTCTAAGGGGGTATGGGGCTACACCTTC
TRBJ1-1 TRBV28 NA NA CASSPHPEKGVEAFF TGTGCCAGCAGTCCCCATCCGGAAAAGGGGGTTGAAGCTTTCTTT
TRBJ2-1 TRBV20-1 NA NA CSQSEAREQFF TGCAGTCAGTCAGAGGCCCGCGAGCAGTTCTTC
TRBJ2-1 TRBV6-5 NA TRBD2 CASRLGLARYNEQFF TGTGCCAGCAGATTGGGACTAGCAAGATACAATGAGCAGTTCTTC
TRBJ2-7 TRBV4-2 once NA CASSQDLEVWQYF TGTGCCAGCAGCCAAGATCTTGAGGTTTGGCAGTACTTC
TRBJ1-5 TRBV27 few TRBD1 CASSRTGGIQPQHF TGTGCCAGCAGCAGAACAGGGGGCATACAGCCCCAGCATTTT
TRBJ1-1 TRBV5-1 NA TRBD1 CASRQDTGGLTEAFF TGCGCCAGCAGACAAGACACAGGGGGTCTCACTGAAGCTTTCTTT
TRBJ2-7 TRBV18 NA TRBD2 CASSPPGTSGISYEQYF TGTGCCAGCTCACCACCCGGGACTAGCGGGATTTCCTACGAGCAGTACTTC
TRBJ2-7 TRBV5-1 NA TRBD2 CASSLRSGAGAYEQYF TGCGCCAGCAGCCTCCGGAGTGGAGCGGGGGCCTACGAGCAGTACTTC
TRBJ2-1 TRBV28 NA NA CASSQAYNEQFF TGTGCCAGCAGTCAAGCATACAATGAGCAGTTCTTC